The clone carrying this T cell receptor beta chain was counted a few times. The target antigen is unknown. Together with a sample-barcoded 5' primer, a J-beta primer mix was included in a second PCR lasting about 6 to 11 cycles. Each cDNA molecule was tagged by a template-switch adaptor that had 12 random nucleotides. TCRdb recomputed calls from the 5' RACE reads with MiXCR, one row per CDR3 protein. Of 1.5 million to 2 million distinct CDR3 sequences detected, 30% to 40% appear once; the ten largest clones hold roughly 10%. The junction had 10 bases not matched to a gene; V was cut back by 1 base and J by 7 bases. The germline CDR1 and CDR2 sequences are LGHNA and YNFKEQ. There are 16 residues in the CDR3. Investigators took about 9.2 milliliters of peripheral blood from every donor. This record belongs to a study of blood T cells in healthy people across ages. Points from the study as a whole: Getting older went along with TCR beta diversity per million T cells dropping roughly linearly.

The sequencing input was blood. The chain is built from TRBV4-2 and TRBJ2-5; 9 bases map to TRBD2. The TCR sequence derives from a woman in her thirties in good health. The CDR3 bases are TGTGCCAGCAGCCAAGGGGCTTCCCGAGCGGGGGGGACCCAGTACTTC. Encoded protein: CASSQGASRAGGTQYF.